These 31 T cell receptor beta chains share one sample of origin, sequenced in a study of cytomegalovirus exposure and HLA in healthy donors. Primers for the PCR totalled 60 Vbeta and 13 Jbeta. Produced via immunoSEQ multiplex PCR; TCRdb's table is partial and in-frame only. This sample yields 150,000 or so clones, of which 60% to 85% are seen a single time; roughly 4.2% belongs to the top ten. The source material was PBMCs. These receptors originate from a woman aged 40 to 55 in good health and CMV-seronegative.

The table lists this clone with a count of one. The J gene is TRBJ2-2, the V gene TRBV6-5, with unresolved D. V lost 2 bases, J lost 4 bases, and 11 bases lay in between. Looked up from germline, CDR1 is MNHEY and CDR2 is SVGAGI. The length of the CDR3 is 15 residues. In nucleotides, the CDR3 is TGTGCCAGCAGTTACGATGCCAGTTTCACCGGGGAGCTGTTTTTT. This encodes CASSYDASFTGELFF.

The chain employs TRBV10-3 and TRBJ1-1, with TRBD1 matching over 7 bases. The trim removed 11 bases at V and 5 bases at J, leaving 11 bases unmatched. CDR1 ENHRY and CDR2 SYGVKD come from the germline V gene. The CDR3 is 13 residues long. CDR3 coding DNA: TGTGCCGCCGGGAAGGGGGCGCCGACTGAAGCTTTCTTT. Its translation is CAAGKGAPTEAFF.

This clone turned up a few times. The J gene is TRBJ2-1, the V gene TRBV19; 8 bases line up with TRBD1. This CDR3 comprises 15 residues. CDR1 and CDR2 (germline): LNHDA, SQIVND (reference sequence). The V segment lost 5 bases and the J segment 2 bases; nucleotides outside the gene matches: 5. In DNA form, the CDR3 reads TGTGCCAGTAGTGATTACAGGGGGACCTACAATGAGCAGTTCTTC. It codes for CASSDYRGTYNEQFF.

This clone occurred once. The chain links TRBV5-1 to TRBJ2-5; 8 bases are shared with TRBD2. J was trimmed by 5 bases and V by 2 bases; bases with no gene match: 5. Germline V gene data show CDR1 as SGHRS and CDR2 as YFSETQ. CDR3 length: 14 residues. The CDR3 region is CASSFSGVGETQYF. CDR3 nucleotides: TGCGCCAGCAGCTTTAGCGGGGTTGGGGAGACCCAGTACTTC.

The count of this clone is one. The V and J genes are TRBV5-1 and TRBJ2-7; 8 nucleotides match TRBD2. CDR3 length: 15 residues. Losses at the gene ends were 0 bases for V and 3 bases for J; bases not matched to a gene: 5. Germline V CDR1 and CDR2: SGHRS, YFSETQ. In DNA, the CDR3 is TGCGCCAGCAGCTTGGCCCCGACTAGCGACTACGAGCAGTACTTC. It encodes CASSLAPTSDYEQYF.

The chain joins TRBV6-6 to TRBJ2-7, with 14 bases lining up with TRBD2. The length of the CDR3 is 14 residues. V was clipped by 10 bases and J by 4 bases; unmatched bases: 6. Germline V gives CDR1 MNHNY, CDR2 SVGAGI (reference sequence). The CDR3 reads CATYGTSGRYEQYF. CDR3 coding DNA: TGTGCCACCTATGGGACTAGCGGGAGATACGAGCAGTACTTC.

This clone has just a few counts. The CDR3, as DNA: TGTGCCAGTAGTATGAGGGGACAGGGCGTGAACACTGAAGCTTTCTTT. Residues: CASSMRGQGVNTEAFF. The chain joins TRBV19 to TRBJ1-1, with 9 bases that match TRBD1. Losses at the gene ends were 3 bases for V and 0 bases for J; bases not matched to a gene: 5. CDR3 length equals 16 residues. CDR1 and CDR2 (germline): LNHDA, SQIVND (reference sequence).

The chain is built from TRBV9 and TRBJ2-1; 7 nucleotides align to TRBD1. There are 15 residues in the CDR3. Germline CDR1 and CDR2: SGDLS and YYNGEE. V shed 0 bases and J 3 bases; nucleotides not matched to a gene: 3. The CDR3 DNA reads TGTGCCAGCAGCGTAGTTACAGGGGACTACAATGAGCAGTTCTTC. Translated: CASSVVTGDYNEQFF.

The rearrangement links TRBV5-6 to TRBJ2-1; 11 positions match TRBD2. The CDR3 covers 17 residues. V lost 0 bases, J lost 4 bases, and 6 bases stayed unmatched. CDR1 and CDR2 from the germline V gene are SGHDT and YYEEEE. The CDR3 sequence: CASSLEGASGRYNEQFF. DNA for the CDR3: TGTGCCAGCAGCTTGGAAGGGGCTAGCGGGAGGTACAATGAGCAGTTCTTC.

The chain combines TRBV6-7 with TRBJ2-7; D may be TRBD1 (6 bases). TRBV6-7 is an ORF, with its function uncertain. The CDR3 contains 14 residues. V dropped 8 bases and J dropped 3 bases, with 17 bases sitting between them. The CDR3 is CASPGMTGHYEQYF. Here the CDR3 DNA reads TGTGCCAGCCCAGGCATGACAGGACACTACGAGCAGTACTTC.

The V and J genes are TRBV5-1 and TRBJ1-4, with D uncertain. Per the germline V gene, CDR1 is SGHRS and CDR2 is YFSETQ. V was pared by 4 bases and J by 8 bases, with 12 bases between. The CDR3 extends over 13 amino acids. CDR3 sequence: CASSLGWREKLFF. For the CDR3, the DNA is TGCGCCAGCAGCCTGGGGTGGAGGGAAAAACTGTTTTTT.

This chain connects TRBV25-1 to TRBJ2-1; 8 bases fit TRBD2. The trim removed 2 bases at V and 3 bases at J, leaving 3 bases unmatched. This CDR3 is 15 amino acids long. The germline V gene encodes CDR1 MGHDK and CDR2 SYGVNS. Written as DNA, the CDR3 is TGTGCCAGCAGTGAACCCGGGGGGGTCTACAATGAGCAGTTCTTC. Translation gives CASSEPGGVYNEQFF.

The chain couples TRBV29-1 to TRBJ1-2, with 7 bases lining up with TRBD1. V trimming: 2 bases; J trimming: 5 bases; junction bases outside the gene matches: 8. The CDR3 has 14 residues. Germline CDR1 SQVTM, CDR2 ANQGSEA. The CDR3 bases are TGCAGCGTTGAACTACCAGGACAGGTATATGGCTACACCTTC. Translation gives CSVELPGQVYGYTF. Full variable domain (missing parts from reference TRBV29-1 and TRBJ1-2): SAVISQKPSRDICQRGTSLTIQCQVDSQVTMMFWYRQQPGQSLTLIATANQGSEATYESGFVIDKFPISRPNLTFSTLTVSNMSPEDSSIYLCSVELPGQVYGYTFGSGTRLTVV.

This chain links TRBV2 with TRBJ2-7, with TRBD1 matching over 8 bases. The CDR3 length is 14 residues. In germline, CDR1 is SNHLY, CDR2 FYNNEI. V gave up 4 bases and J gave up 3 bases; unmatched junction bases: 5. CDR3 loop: CASSAQGASYEQYF. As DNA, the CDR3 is TGTGCCAGCAGTGCCCAGGGGGCCAGCTACGAGCAGTACTTC.

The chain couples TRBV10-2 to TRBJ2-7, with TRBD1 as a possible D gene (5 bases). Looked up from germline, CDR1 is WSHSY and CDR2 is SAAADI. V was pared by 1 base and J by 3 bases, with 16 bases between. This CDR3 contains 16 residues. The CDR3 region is CASSEFMLDTFYEQYF. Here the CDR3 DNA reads TGCGCCAGCAGTGAGTTTATGTTGGACACCTTCTACGAGCAGTACTTC.

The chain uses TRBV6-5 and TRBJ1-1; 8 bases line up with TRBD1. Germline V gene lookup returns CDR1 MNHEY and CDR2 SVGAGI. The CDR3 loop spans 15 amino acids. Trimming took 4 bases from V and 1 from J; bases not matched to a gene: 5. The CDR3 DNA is TGTGCCAGCAGTTGGCAGGGGGCAGGGAACACTGAAGCTTTCTTT. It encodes CASSWQGAGNTEAFF.

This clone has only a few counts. The CDR3 coding sequence is TGCGCCACCCGGGACAGCGGAAACACCATATATTTT. Translation: CATRDSGNTIYF. The chain recombines TRBV5-1 with TRBJ1-3, with 7 bases that match TRBD1. CDR3 length: 12 amino acids. Per germline, CDR1 SGHRS and CDR2 YFSETQ. J gave up 4 bases and V 9 bases, and 4 bases lay outside the gene matches.

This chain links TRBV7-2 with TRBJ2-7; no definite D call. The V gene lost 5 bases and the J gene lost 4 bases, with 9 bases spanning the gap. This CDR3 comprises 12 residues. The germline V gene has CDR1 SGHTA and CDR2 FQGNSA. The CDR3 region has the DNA TGTGCCAGCAGCACTAATGAGTACGAGCAGTACTTC. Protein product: CASSTNEYEQYF.

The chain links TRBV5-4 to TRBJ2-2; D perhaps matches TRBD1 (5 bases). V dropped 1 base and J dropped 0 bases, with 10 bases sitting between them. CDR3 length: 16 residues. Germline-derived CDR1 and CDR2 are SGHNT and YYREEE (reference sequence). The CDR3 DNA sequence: TGTGCCAGCAGCTTGCGAACAGGCGCGAACACCGGGGAGCTGTTTTTT. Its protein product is CASSLRTGANTGELFF.

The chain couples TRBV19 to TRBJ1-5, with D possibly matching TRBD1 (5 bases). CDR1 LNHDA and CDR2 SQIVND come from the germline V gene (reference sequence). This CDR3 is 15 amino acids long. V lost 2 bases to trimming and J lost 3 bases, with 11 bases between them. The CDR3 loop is CASSIPGRVNQPQHF. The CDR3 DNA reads TGTGCCAGTAGTATACCGGGCAGGGTCAATCAGCCCCAGCATTTT.

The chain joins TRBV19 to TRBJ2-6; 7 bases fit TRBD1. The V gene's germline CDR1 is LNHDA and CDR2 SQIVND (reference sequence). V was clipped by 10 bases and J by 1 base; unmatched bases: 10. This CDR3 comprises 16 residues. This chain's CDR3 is CATRTGTSSGANVLTF. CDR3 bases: TGTGCCACGCGGACAGGAACATCTTCTGGGGCCAACGTCCTGACTTTC.

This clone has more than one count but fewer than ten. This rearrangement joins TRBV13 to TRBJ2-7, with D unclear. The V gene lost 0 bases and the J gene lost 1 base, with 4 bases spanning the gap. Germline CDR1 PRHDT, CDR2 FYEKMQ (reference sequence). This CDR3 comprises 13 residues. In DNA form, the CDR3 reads TGTGCCAGCAGCTTAGGTAAATCCTACGAGCAGTACTTC. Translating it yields CASSLGKSYEQYF. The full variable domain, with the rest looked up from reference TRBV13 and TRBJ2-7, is AAGVIQSPRHLIKEKRETATLKCYPIPRHDTVYWYQQGPGQDPQFLISFYEKMQSDKGSIPDRFSAQQFSDYHSELNMSSLELGDSALYFCASSLGKSYEQYFGPGTRLTVT.

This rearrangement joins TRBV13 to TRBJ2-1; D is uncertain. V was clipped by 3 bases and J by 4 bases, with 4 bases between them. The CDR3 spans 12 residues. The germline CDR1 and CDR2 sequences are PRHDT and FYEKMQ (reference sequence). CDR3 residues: CASSFGYNEQFF. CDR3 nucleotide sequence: TGTGCCAGCAGCTTCGGTTACAATGAGCAGTTCTTC.

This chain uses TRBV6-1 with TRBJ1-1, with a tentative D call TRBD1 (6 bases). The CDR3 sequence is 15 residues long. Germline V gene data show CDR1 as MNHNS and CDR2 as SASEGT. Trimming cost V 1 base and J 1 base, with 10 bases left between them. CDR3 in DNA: TGTGCCAGCAGTGAAGTACTGGGGGCGAACACTGAAGCTTTCTTT. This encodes CASSEVLGANTEAFF.

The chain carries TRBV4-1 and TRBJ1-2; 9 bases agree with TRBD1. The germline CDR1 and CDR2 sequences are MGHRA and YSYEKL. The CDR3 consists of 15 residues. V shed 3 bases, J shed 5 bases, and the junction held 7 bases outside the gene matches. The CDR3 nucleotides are TGCGCCAGCAGCCAGGACTCCGGGACAGGGTATGGCTACACCTTC. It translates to CASSQDSGTGYGYTF.

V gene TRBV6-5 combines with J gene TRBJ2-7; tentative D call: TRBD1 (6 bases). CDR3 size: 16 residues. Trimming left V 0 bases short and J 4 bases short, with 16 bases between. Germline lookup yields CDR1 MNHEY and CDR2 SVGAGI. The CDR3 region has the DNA TGTGCCAGCAGTTACTCGAAATCAGGGGCCAAATACGAGCAGTACTTC. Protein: CASSYSKSGAKYEQYF.

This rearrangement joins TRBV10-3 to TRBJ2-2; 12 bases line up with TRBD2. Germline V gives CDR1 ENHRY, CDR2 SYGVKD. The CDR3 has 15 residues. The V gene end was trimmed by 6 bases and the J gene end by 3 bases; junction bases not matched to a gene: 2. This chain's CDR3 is CAIRWTSGDTGELFF. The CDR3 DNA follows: TGTGCCATCAGATGGACTAGCGGGGACACCGGGGAGCTGTTTTTT.

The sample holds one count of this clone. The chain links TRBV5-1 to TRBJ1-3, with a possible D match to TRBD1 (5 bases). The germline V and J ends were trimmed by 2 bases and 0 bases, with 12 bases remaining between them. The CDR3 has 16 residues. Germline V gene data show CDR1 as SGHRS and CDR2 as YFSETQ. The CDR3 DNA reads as TGCGCCAGCAGCTTCACCGGGGGAGACTCTGGAAACACCATATATTTT. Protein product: CASSFTGGDSGNTIYF.

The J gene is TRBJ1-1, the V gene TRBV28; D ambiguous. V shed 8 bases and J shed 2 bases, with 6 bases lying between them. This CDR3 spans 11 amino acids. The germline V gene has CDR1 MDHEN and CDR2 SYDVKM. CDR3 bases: TGTGCCAGCGAGAGAAACACTGAAGCTTTCTTT. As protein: CASERNTEAFF.

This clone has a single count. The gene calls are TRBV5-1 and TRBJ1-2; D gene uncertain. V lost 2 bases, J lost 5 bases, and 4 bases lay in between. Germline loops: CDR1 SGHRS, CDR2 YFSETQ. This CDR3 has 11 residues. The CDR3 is CASSLEYGYTF. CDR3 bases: TGCGCCAGCAGCTTAGAGTATGGCTACACCTTC.

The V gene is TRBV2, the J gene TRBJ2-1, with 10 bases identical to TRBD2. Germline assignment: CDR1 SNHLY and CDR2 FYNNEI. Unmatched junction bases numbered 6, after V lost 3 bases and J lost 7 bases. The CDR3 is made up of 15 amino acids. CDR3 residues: CASSEGLANINEQFF. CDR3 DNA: TGTGCCAGCAGTGAGGGACTAGCGAACATTAATGAGCAGTTCTTC.